Below, 5 T cell receptor beta chains from the same sample are listed, as sequenced in a study of shared clonotypes between healthy human individuals. Here immunoSEQ multiplex PCR was the method, and the copy in TCRdb shows in-frame clones only, minus some. The sample shows about 2.1 million clones, 85% to 95% of them seen only once. CD45RO-negative CD8 cells positively selected for CCR7 made up the naive population, which excluded terminally differentiated effector memory CD45RA+ cells. Sample: naive CD8+ T cells from PBMCs. The receptors were sampled from a young man in good health. Some clones in this sample may be carry-over from other donors' samples.

Here the CDR3 reads CASSAGVPAYGYTF. CDR3 nucleotides: TGTGCCAGCAGCGCCGGGGTTCCGGCCTATGGCTACACCTTC. V and J are TRBV9 and TRBJ1-2; no firm D call. Germline V lookup: CDR1 SGDLS, CDR2 YYNGEE. The CDR3 is made up of 14 amino acids. V lost 3 bases, J lost 4 bases, and 13 bases lay in between.

The chain joins TRBV7-9 to TRBJ1-1; D unclear. The CDR3 has 12 residues. V lost 6 bases to trimming and J lost 8 bases, with 13 bases between them. Germline V gene lookup returns CDR1 SEHNR and CDR2 FQNEAQ (reference sequence). The CDR3 sequence: CASRHIDPEAFF. For the CDR3, the DNA is TGTGCCAGCAGACACATAGACCCAGAAGCTTTCTTT.

Remarks on this clone: Other nucleotide sequences in the sample specify the same CDR3. The CDR3 nucleotides read TGCAGCGTTGTAGGCGGAAACTATGGCTACACCTTC. Amino acid sequence: CSVVGGNYGYTF. The chain carries TRBV29-1 and TRBJ1-2, with D unclear. Germline assignment: CDR1 SQVTM and CDR2 ANQGSEA. Trimming cost V 4 bases and J 2 bases, with 8 bases left between them. The CDR3 length is 12 residues.

The V call is TRBV27, the J call TRBJ2-4; D is possibly TRBD1 (7 bases). Germline values: CDR1 MNHEY, CDR2 SMNVEV (reference sequence). The CDR3 runs 17 residues. Trimming removed 5 bases at V and 0 bases at J, with 17 bases between. The CDR3 DNA follows: TGTGCCAGCAGTACAACCCGACAGGGACTAGCCAAAAACATTCAGTACTTC. This sequence encodes CASSTTRQGLAKNIQYF.

This clone has only a few counts. Written as DNA, the CDR3 is TGTGCCTGGAGTTTGGGCAGGAACACTGAAGCTTTCTTT. It specifies CAWSLGRNTEAFF. This chain uses TRBV30 with TRBJ1-1; D call uncertain. Germline lookup yields CDR1 GTSNPN and CDR2 SVGIG (reference sequence). The length of the CDR3 is 13 residues. Trimming left V 2 bases short and J 1 base short, with 8 bases between.